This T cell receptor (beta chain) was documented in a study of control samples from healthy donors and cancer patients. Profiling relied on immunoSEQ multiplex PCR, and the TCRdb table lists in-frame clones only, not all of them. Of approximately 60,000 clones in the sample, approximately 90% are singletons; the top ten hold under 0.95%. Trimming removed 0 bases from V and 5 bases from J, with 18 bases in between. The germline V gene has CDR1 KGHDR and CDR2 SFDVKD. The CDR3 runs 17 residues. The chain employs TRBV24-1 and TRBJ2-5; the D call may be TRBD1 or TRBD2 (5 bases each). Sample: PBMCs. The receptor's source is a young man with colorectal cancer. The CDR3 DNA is TGTGCCACCAGTGATTTGCAAAAGGGACGAACGAGGGAGACCCAGTACTTC. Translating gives CATSDLQKGRTRETQYF.